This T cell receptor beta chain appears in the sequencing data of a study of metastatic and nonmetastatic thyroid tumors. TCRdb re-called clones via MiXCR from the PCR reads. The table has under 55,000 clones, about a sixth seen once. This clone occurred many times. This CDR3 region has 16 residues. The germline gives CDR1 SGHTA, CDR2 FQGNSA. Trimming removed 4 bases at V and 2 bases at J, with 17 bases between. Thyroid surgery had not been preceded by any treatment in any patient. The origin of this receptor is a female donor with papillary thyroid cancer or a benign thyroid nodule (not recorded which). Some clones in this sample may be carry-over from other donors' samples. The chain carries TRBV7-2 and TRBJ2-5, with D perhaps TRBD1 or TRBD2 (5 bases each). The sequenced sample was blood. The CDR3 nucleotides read TGTGCCAGCAGCTCAGAGGTGGGGGTAGGACAAGAGACCCAGTACTTC. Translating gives CASSSEVGVGQETQYF.